The TCR beta chain under discussion was sequenced for a study of control samples from healthy donors and cancer patients. Trimming took 5 bases from V and 2 from J; bases not matched to a gene: 8. The CDR3 extends over 15 amino acids. Germline-derived CDR1 and CDR2 are LNHDA and SQIVND (reference sequence). TCRdb's table, derived via immunoSEQ multiplex PCR, lists solely in-frame clones and lacks some. The data contain roughly 34,000 clones, more than 85% of them seen just once; the ten biggest clones take up roughly 1.6%. This clonotype was sampled from a woman aged 40 to 50 with lung cancer. This chain joins TRBV19 and TRBJ1-1; 7 bases fit TRBD1. The specimen was PBMCs. The CDR3 region has the DNA TGTGCCAGTAGTTTCTCCCGACAGGGAAACACTGAAGCTTTCTTT. Its translation is CASSFSRQGNTEAFF.